Sequencing of this T cell receptor (beta chain) was carried out in a study of T cell changes during pregnancy in multiple sclerosis. Clones were sequenced by immunoSEQ multiplex PCR, and TCRdb holds only the in-frame ones, with some missing. The top ten clones hold 0.16% of a sample with around 57,000 clones, around 92% of them seen once. The CDR3 is 13 amino acids. CDR1 and CDR2 (germline): MNHEY, SVGAGI. V lost 8 bases and J lost 5, with 15 bases in between. The rearrangement links TRBV6-5 to TRBJ2-5; D is possibly TRBD2 (6 bases). The sample was CD4+ T cells from peripheral blood mononuclear cells, taken after pregnancy. The TCR was taken from a female donor in good health, enrolled as a control in a pregnancy study. The chain's CDR3 is CASGLTRAETQYF. CDR3 in DNA: TGTGCCAGCGGCCTGACTAGGGCGGAGACCCAGTACTTC.